These 30 T cell receptor beta chains originate from one sample sequenced in a study of CD8+CD57+ T cells in acquired aplastic anemia. Both TCR beta VDJ combination and CDR3 sequence profiling were carried out. Genomic DNA was the template for this profiling. TCRdb re-derived calls from the reads in MiXCR, one entry per CDR3 protein. The sample holds around 150,000 distinct CDR3 sequences, roughly 40% seen once. Sequenced input: sorted CD4+, CD8+, or CD8+CD57+ T cells (not recorded which) from PBMCs. The source of these receptors is a human donor in good health.

V gene TRBV10-3 combines with J gene TRBJ2-2, with 8 bases matching TRBD2. With 8 bases clipped from V and 1 base from J, the junction kept 3 bases outside the gene matches. Germline CDR1 ENHRY, CDR2 SYGVKD. This CDR3 has 14 residues. DNA of the CDR3: TGTGCCATCGAGGGGACTAGGAACACCGGGGAGCTGTTTTTT. Encoded protein: CAIEGTRNTGELFF.

In nucleotides, the CDR3 is TGTGCCAGCAGTGAGGCGGCGGCGGGACTATACGAGCAGTACTTC. This encodes CASSEAAAGLYEQYF. The gene calls are TRBV6-1 and TRBJ2-7; 7 bases map to TRBD2. The length of the CDR3 is 15 residues. The V gene end was trimmed by 3 bases and the J gene end by 4 bases; junction bases not matched to a gene: 9. Germline V gives CDR1 MNHNS, CDR2 SASEGT.

This clonotype has just a few counts. A read error may explain this, as a much larger clone is one base away. CDR3 coding DNA: TGTGCCAGCAGCCCTGGGACAGGGGGAAATCGGCCCCAGCATTTT. Its protein is CASSPGTGGNRPQHF. This chain uses TRBV7-2 with TRBJ1-5, with TRBD1 matching over 11 bases. This CDR3 has 15 amino acids. Germline V gives CDR1 SGHTA, CDR2 FQGNSA. Looking up the rest from reference TRBV7-2 and TRBJ1-5 gives the full variable domain: GAGVSQSPSNKVTEKGKDVELRCDPISGHTALYWYRQSLGQGLEFLIYFQGNSAPDKSGLPSDRFSAERTGGSVSTLTIQRTQQEDSAVYLCASSPGTGGNRPQHFGDGTRLSIL.

Ten or more counts support this clonotype. V usage is TRBV19 and J usage is TRBJ1-5; a weak D match, TRBD1 (6 bases). With 7 bases removed from V and 3 bases from J, the gap between germline ends came to 22 bases. The CDR3 loop spans 17 amino acids. Germline CDR1 and CDR2: LNHDA and SQIVND (reference sequence). The CDR3 region is CASTYRNTGGANQPQHF. CDR3 nucleotide sequence: TGTGCCAGTACCTATCGAAATACGGGGGGCGCCAATCAGCCCCAGCATTTT.

This clonotype showed up just once. The chain couples TRBV10-3 to TRBJ1-2; D is perhaps TRBD1 (6 bases). V lost 10 bases and J 3 bases, leaving 12 bases between the germline ends. CDR3 length: 12 residues. The germline V gene has CDR1 ENHRY and CDR2 SYGVKD. In nucleotides, the CDR3 is TGTGCCAGCCGTGGACAGTACTATGGCTACACCTTC. Residues: CASRGQYYGYTF.

The V gene is TRBV25-1, the J gene TRBJ2-2; TRBD1 matches at 8 bases. Germline V gene data show CDR1 as MGHDK and CDR2 as SYGVNS. The trim removed 7 bases at V and 3 bases at J, leaving 7 bases unmatched. The CDR3 totals 15 residues. The CDR3 protein is CASTDRDRHTGELFF. CDR3 bases: TGTGCCAGCACTGACCGGGACAGGCACACCGGGGAGCTGTTTTTT.

The chain has TRBV11-2 and TRBJ1-1; D gene unclear. The CDR3 runs 12 residues. The ends were cut back, 2 bases at V and 6 bases at J, with 7 bases in the middle. Germline V gene lookup returns CDR1 SGHAT and CDR2 FQNNGV. The CDR3 coding sequence is TGTGCCAGCAGCTTACGCCGCCCTGAAGCTTTCTTT. Protein product: CASSLRRPEAFF.

The table lists this clonotype with many counts. The rearrangement uses TRBV10-3 and TRBJ1-1; TRBD1 aligns across 8 bases. The CDR3 spans 13 residues. V lost 7 bases, J lost 6 bases, and 7 bases stayed unmatched. Germline lookup yields CDR1 ENHRY and CDR2 SYGVKD. DNA for the CDR3: TGTGCCATCAAAGGGACAGGTGGGCCTGAAGCTTTCTTT. The encoded protein is CAIKGTGGPEAFF.

This clonotype was recorded once. V and J are TRBV7-2 and TRBJ1-5; D gene ambiguous. The CDR3 loop spans 13 amino acids. The germline gives CDR1 SGHTA, CDR2 FQGNSA. V was shortened by 5 bases and J by 4 bases, with 9 bases between the two germline ends. For the CDR3, the DNA is TGTGCCAGCAGCCAATCACCAAATCAGCCCCAGCATTTT. Its protein product is CASSQSPNQPQHF.

This clonotype has only one observation. The chain couples TRBV5-4 to TRBJ2-3; unclear D gene. Trimming took 2 bases from V and 5 from J, leaving 9 bases between them. CDR1 SGHNT and CDR2 YYREEE come from the germline V gene (reference sequence). This CDR3 has 13 residues. This CDR3 reads CASSLIPGDTQYF. CDR3 bases: TGTGCCAGCAGCTTAATCCCTGGAGATACGCAGTATTTT.

V and J are TRBV11-1 and TRBJ2-3; 10 bases fit TRBD2. CDR3 length equals 15 residues. Germline CDR1 reads SGHAT; CDR2 reads FQDESV (reference sequence). With V trimmed by 3 bases and J by 6 bases, 6 bases remained unmatched. The CDR3 protein is CASSLASGREDTQYF. The DNA for the CDR3 is TGTGCCAGCAGCTTGGCTAGCGGGAGAGAGGATACGCAGTATTTT.

There are a few counts of this clonotype. The chain uses TRBV6-1 and TRBJ2-2; the D is unclear. Trimming stripped 6 bases from V and 0 bases from J, with 8 bases between. Germline-derived CDR1 and CDR2 are MNHNS and SASEGT. This CDR3 is 14 amino acids long. The CDR3 DNA reads TGTGCCAGCAGACACAGTGCGAACACCGGGGAGCTGTTTTTT. Translated, it gives CASRHSANTGELFF.

In its sample, this clonotype was seen many times. The chain links TRBV11-2 to TRBJ2-7, with D perhaps TRBD1 (5 bases). The V and J ends lost 6 bases and 0 bases respectively, with 15 bases between them. The CDR3 runs 15 residues. CDR1 is SGHAT, CDR2 FQNNGV, per germline. The chain's CDR3 is CASRSLRALSYEQYF. CDR3 sequence (DNA): TGTGCCAGCAGGTCCCTCAGGGCACTCTCCTACGAGCAGTACTTC.

This clonotype was seen a handful of times. The V call is TRBV20-1, the J call TRBJ2-2, with D perhaps TRBD1 or TRBD2 (5 bases each). Germline loops: CDR1 DFQATT, CDR2 SNEGSKA (reference sequence). V was shortened by 6 bases and J by 1 base, with 12 bases between the two germline ends. The CDR3 consists of 14 residues. Here the CDR3 DNA reads TGCAGTGCCACCGGGACGAGGAACACCGGGGAGCTGTTTTTT. Translation: CSATGTRNTGELFF.

V is TRBV15 and J is TRBJ2-5; D is undetermined. This CDR3 is 13 amino acids long. Per germline, CDR1 LNHNV and CDR2 YYDKDF (reference sequence). V lost 6 bases and J lost 6, with 14 bases in between. CDR3 coding DNA: TGTGCCACCAGGGTGATTAGTGGGCAGACCCAGTACTTC. This sequence encodes CATRVISGQTQYF.

The chain is built from TRBV13 and TRBJ1-4, with TRBD1 identical over 7 bases. Germline V gene data show CDR1 as PRHDT and CDR2 as FYEKMQ (reference sequence). V dropped 5 bases and J dropped 6; count of bases not matched to a gene: 9. The CDR3 runs 15 residues. CDR3 nucleotide sequence: TGTGCCAGCAGCGGCCTAGGGGGCAGGGATGAAAAACTGTTTTTT. Translated, it gives CASSGLGGRDEKLFF. The full variable domain, completed using reference TRBV13 and TRBJ1-4, is AAGVIQSPRHLIKEKRETATLKCYPIPRHDTVYWYQQGPGQDPQFLISFYEKMQSDKGSIPDRFSAQQFSDYHSELNMSSLELGDSALYFCASSGLGGRDEKLFFGSGTQLSVL.

The chain couples TRBV19 to TRBJ2-2; the match to TRBD2 covers 11 bases. V lost 10 bases to trimming and J lost 7 bases; unmatched junction nucleotides: 14. Germline V CDR1 and CDR2: LNHDA, SQIVND (reference sequence). The CDR3 spans 16 residues. CDR3 nucleotides: TGTGCCACCGTAACCGGGACTAGCGGCGTGAACGGGGAGCTGTTTTTT. Translation: CATVTGTSGVNGELFF.

This clonotype came up many times. This sequence joins TRBV20-1 and TRBJ2-1; TRBD1 agrees at 11 bases. The germline V gene encodes CDR1 DFQATT and CDR2 SNEGSKA (reference sequence). V was pared by 6 bases and J by 7 bases, with 8 bases of the junction left unmatched. This CDR3 is 14 amino acids long. Here the CDR3 reads CSAPGQGVGNEQFF. CDR3 sequence (DNA): TGCAGTGCACCGGGACAGGGGGTAGGTAATGAGCAGTTCTTC.

The chain recombines TRBV10-3 with TRBJ2-7; weak D call: TRBD2 (6 bases). Germline lookup yields CDR1 ENHRY and CDR2 SYGVKD. V gave up 0 bases and J gave up 1 base, with 16 bases separating them. The CDR3 totals 17 residues. Written as DNA, the CDR3 is TGTGCCATCAGTGAGTCGACTGGGCGGGAAAGGTCCTACGAGCAGTACTTC. Translating gives CAISESTGRERSYEQYF.

This clonotype was detected ten times or more. This rearrangement joins TRBV4-2 to TRBJ1-4; possibly TRBD1 for D (5 bases). The CDR3 runs 14 residues. Trimming took 4 bases from V and 5 from J, leaving 11 bases between them. CDR1 and CDR2 from the germline V gene are LGHNA and YNFKEQ. CDR3: CASSPDSRNEKLFF. CDR3 coding DNA: TGTGCCAGCAGCCCCGACAGTAGGAATGAAAAACTGTTTTTT.

The CDR3: CATSGDRHYGYTF. In DNA, the CDR3 is TGTGCCACCAGTGGAGACAGACACTATGGCTACACCTTC. The chain recombines TRBV24-1 with TRBJ1-2; D perhaps matches TRBD1 (5 bases). Per the germline V gene, CDR1 is KGHDR and CDR2 is SFDVKD. There are 13 residues in the CDR3. With 5 bases removed from V and 3 bases from J, the gap between germline ends came to 9 bases.

This clonotype was seen a handful of times. The chain employs TRBV5-4 and TRBJ2-1; the match to TRBD1 covers 12 bases. CDR1 is SGHNT and CDR2 is YYREEE in the germline V gene (reference sequence). V shed 3 bases and J 9 bases; nucleotides not matched to a gene: 7. The CDR3 contains 15 residues. The CDR3 DNA reads TGTGCCAGCAGCTCTCTGGGACAGGGGGCTAGTGAGCAGTTCTTC. This codes for CASSSLGQGASEQFF.

The sample holds one count of this clonotype. A much bigger clone sits one base away, suggesting this may be a read error. The chain is built from TRBV12-3 or TRBV12-4 and TRBJ2-2, with D uncertain. Trimming took 7 bases from V and 6 from J, leaving 9 bases between them. This CDR3 region has 12 residues. The CDR3 reads CASINVSGELFF. CDR3 coding DNA: TGTGCCAGCATCAACGTCTCCGGGGAGCTGTTTTTT.

This clonotype occurred many times. The chain recombines TRBV7-9 with TRBJ1-6, with a weak D call TRBD1 (5 bases). The ends were cut back, 3 bases at V and 11 bases at J, with 14 bases in the middle. Germline CDR1 reads SEHNR; CDR2 reads FQNEAQ (reference sequence). The CDR3 totals 14 residues. CDR3 region: CASSFLGENAPLHF. CDR3 in DNA: TGTGCCAGCAGCTTCCTGGGGGAGAATGCACCCCTCCACTTT.

This clonotype was seen only a few times. The conserved phenylalanine or tryptophan is not found at the CDR3 terminus, so this likely reflects a read error. The chain links TRBV20-1 to TRBJ2-7, with D possibly TRBD2 on 5 matching bases. Germline-derived CDR1 and CDR2 are DFQATT and SNEGSKA (reference sequence). The CDR3 sequence is 14 residues long. The CDR3 nucleotides read TGCAGTGCTAGAGACTTAGCGTTTTCCTGCGAGCAGTACTCC. This sequence encodes CSARDLAFSCEQYS.

At least ten counts were recorded for this clonotype. The chain combines TRBV5-1 with TRBJ2-6; no clear D. The CDR3 is 15 amino acids. Germline V gene lookup returns CDR1 SGHRS and CDR2 YFSETQ. V lost 4 bases and J 2 bases, leaving 10 bases between the germline ends. CDR3 in amino acids: CASSPRIAGANVLTF. CDR3 DNA sequence: TGCGCCAGCAGCCCACGGATAGCTGGGGCCAACGTCCTGACTTTC.

The J gene is TRBJ2-7, the V gene TRBV7-3; the match to TRBD1 covers 10 bases. Trimming at V came to 11 bases and at J to 5 bases, leaving 15 bases not matched to a gene. Germline CDR1 SGHTA, CDR2 FQGTGA. This CDR3 is 15 amino acids long. The CDR3 sequence: CASILAGQGLHEQYF. As DNA, the CDR3 is TGTGCCTCCATCCTGGCGGGACAGGGGTTACACGAGCAGTACTTC.

The V and J genes are TRBV11-2 and TRBJ1-2; no clear D gene. Trimming took 0 bases from V and 4 from J, leaving 12 bases between them. The CDR3 is 15 residues long. CDR1 and CDR2 (germline): SGHAT, FQNNGV. The CDR3 nucleotides are TGTGCCAGCAGCTTAGATGCAGGAGCGATCTATGGCTACACCTTC. Protein sequence: CASSLDAGAIYGYTF.

V gene TRBV10-2 combines with J gene TRBJ2-1; 8 nucleotides align to TRBD2. The CDR3 is made up of 13 amino acids. CDR1 is WSHSY and CDR2 is SAAADI in the germline V gene. V trimming: 4 bases; J trimming: 5 bases; junction bases outside the gene matches: 1. CDR3: CASSAGGHNEQFF. The DNA of the CDR3 is TGCGCCAGCAGTGCGGGGGGGCACAATGAGCAGTTCTTC.

The chain joins TRBV5-8 to TRBJ1-4; possible D gene TRBD1, 5 bases. The CDR3 loop spans 14 amino acids. V lost 0 bases and J lost 8, with 11 bases in between. In germline, CDR1 is SGHTS, CDR2 YDEGEE. Here the CDR3 reads CASSLAGGREKLFF. The CDR3 DNA sequence: TGTGCCAGCAGCTTGGCGGGGGGTCGGGAAAAACTGTTTTTT.